This T cell receptor beta chain came from a study of tumor and adjacent non-tumor tissue in lung cancer. In the study overall: On average, productive TCRbeta reads reached about 4.17 million per sample. Study outcomes and limitations: Tumor repertoires had a smaller top 100 clone share than normal lung. Significantly higher TCR diversity was found in tumor than normal lung. Higher tumor TCR diversity was associated with shorter survival.

V lost 4 bases to trimming and J lost 8 bases, with 15 bases between them. This CDR3 has 13 amino acids. CDR1 SGHAT and CDR2 FQNNGV come from the germline V gene. This sample's RNA came from whole unsorted tissue. Distant lung tissue was collected more than 3 cm away from the tumor edge. TCRbeta libraries were built with three rounds of nested PCR, modified from ARM-PCR. TCRdb re-analysed the multiplex PCR reads in MiXCR, keeping a single row per CDR3 protein. The top ten clones hold about 23% of a sample with 50,000 to 60,000 distinct CDR3 sequences, just under 75% of them seen once. Notes on this clonotype: Its antigen is as yet unknown.

This rearrangement joins TRBV11-2 to TRBJ2-7; D is unclear. Specimen: distant non-tumor lung tissue. The clonotype was recovered from an older woman with non-small cell lung cancer. Written as DNA, the CDR3 is TGTGCCAGCAGCTGCGAGATTATGTACAAGCAGTACTTC. This gives the protein CASSCEIMYKQYF. The whole variable domain, remainder taken from reference TRBV11-2 and TRBJ2-7, is EAGVAQSPRYKIIEKRQSVAFWCNPISGHATLYWYQQILGQGPKLLIQFQNNGVVDDSQLPKDRFSAERLKGVDSTLKIQPAKLEDSAVYLCASSCEIMYKQYFGPGTRLTVT.